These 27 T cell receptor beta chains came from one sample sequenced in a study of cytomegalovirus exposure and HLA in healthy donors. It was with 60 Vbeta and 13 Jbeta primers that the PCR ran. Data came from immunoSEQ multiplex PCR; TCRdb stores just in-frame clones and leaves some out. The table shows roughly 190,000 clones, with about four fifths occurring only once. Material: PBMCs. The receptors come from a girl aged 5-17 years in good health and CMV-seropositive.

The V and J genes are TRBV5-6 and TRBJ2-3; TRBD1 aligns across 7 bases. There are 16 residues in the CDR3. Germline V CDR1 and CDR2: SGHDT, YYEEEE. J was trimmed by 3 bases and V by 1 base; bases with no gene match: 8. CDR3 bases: TGTGCCAGCAGCTTGTACAACAGGGGCGGAACAGATACGCAGTATTTT. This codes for CASSLYNRGGTDTQYF.

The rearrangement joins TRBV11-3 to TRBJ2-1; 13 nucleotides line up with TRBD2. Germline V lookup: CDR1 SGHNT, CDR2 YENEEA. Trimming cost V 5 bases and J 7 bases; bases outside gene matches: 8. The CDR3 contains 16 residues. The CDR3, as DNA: TGTGCCAGCAGCCGGACTAGCGGGGGCTCTTGGAATGAGCAGTTCTTC. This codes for CASSRTSGGSWNEQFF.

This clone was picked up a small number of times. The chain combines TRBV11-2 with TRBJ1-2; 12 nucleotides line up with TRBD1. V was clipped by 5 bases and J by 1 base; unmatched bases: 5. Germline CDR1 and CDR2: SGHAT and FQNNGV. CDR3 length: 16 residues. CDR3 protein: CASSPGQGAINYGYTF. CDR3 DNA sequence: TGTGCCAGCAGCCCGGGACAGGGGGCTATTAACTATGGCTACACCTTC. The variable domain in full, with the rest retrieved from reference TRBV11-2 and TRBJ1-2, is EAGVAQSPRYKIIEKRQSVAFWCNPISGHATLYWYQQILGQGPKLLIQFQNNGVVDDSQLPKDRFSAERLKGVDSTLKIQPAKLEDSAVYLCASSPGQGAINYGYTFGSGTRLTVV.

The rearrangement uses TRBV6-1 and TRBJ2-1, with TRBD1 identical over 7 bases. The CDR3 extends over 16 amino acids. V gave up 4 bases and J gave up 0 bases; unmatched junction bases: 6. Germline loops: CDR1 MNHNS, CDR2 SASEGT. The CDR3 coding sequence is TGTGCCAGCAGTGCCCGAAGGGACAGCTCCTACAATGAGCAGTTCTTC. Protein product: CASSARRDSSYNEQFF.

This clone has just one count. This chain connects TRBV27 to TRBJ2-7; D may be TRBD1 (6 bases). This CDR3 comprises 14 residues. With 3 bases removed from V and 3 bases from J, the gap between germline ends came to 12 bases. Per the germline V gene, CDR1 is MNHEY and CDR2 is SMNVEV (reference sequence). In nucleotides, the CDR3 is TGTGCCAGCAGTTTGGGGGACACCGTCTACGAGCAGTACTTC. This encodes CASSLGDTVYEQYF.

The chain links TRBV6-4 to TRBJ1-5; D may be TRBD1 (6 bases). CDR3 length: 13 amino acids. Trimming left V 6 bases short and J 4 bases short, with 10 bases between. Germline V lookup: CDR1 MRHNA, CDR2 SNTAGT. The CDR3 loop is CASSKTGNQPQHF. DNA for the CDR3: TGTGCCAGCAGCAAGACAGGAAATCAGCCCCAGCATTTT.

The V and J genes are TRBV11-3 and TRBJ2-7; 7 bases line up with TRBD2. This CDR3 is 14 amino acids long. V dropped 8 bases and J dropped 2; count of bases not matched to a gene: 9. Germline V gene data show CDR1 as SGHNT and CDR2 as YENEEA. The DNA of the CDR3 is TGTGCCAGCGGTCAAACTAGCGACCCCTACGAGCAGTACTTC. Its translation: CASGQTSDPYEQYF.

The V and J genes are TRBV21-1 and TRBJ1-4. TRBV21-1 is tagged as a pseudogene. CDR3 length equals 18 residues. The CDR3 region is CASSKEVVRHSHKEKLFF. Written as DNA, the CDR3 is TGTGCCAGCAGCAAGGAGGTTGTAAGACACAGCCACAAGGAAAAACTGTTTTTT.

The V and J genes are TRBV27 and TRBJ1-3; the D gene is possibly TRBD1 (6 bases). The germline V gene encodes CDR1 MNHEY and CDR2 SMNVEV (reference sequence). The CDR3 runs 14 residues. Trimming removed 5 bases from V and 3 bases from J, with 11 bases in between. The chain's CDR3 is CASSRGGVGNTIYF. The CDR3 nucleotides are TGTGCCAGCAGTCGAGGGGGTGTTGGAAACACCATATATTTT.

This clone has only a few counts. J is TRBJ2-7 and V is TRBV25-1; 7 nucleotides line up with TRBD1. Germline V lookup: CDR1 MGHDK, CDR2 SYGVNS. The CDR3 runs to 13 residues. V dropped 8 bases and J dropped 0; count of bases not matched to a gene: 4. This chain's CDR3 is CASGTAGSYEQYF. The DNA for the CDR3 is TGTGCCAGCGGGACAGCTGGCTCCTACGAGCAGTACTTC.

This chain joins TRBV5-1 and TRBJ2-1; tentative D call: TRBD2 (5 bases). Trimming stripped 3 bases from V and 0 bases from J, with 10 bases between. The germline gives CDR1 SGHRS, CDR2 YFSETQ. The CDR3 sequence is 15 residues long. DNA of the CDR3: TGCGCCAGCAGCTACGGGGTGAGCTCCTACAATGAGCAGTTCTTC. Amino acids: CASSYGVSSYNEQFF. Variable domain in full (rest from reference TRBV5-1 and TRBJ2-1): KAGVTQTPRYLIKTRGQQVTLSCSPISGHRSVSWYQQTPGQGLQFLFEYFSETQRNKGNFPGRFSGRQFSNSRSEMNVSTLELGDSALYLCASSYGVSSYNEQFFGPGTRLTVL.

Written as DNA, the CDR3 is TGTGCCAGCAGCGTAGAATTGTTTGGCGGGGGCGCAGATACGCAGTATTTT. Protein sequence: CASSVELFGGGADTQYF. The rearrangement joins TRBV9 to TRBJ2-3; possibly TRBD2 for D (7 bases). CDR3 length equals 17 residues. V lost 0 bases, J lost 4 bases, and 18 bases lay in between. Per germline, CDR1 SGDLS and CDR2 YYNGEE.

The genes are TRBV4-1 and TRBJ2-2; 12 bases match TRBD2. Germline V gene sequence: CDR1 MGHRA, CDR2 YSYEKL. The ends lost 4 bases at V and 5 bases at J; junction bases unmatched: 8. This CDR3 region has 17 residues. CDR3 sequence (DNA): TGCGCCAGCAGCCGTCTAGCGGGGGGGCCGGGGACCGGGGAGCTGTTTTTT. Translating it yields CASSRLAGGPGTGELFF.

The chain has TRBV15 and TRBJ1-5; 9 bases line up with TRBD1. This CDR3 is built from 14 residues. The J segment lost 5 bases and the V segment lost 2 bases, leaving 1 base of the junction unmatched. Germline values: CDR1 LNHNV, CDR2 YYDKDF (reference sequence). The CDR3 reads CATSRRQGDQPQHF. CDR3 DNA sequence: TGTGCCACCAGCAGAAGACAGGGGGATCAGCCCCAGCATTTT.

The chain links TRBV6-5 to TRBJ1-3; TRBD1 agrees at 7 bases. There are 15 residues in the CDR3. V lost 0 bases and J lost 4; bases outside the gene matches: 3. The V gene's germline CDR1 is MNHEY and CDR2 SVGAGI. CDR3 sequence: CASSYSTGRGNTIYF. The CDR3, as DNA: TGTGCCAGCAGTTACTCGACAGGGAGGGGAAACACCATATATTTT.

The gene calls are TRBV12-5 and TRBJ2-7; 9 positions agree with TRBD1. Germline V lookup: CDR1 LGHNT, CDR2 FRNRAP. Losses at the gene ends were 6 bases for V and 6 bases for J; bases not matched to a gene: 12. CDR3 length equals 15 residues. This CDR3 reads CASGAGTGTLGEQYF. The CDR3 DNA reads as TGTGCTAGTGGGGCCGGGACAGGGACTCTTGGCGAGCAGTACTTC.

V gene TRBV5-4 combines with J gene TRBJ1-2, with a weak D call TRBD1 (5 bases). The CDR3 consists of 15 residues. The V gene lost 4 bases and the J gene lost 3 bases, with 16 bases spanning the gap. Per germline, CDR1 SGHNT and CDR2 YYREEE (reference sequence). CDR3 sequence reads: CASSVGGGVDYGYTF. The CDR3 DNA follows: TGTGCCAGCAGCGTGGGCGGGGGTGTCGACTATGGCTACACCTTC.

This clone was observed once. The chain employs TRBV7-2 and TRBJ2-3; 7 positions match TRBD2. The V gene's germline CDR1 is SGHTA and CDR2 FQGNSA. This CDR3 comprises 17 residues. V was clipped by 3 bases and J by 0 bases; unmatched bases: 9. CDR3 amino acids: CASSFGGGVTSTDTQYF. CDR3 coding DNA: TGTGCCAGCAGCTTTGGGGGGGGAGTCACTAGCACAGATACGCAGTATTTT.

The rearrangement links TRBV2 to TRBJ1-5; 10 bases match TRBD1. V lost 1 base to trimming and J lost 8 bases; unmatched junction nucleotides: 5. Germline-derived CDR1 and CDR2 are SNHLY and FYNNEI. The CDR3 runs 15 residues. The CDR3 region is CASSEGGQGWEPQHF. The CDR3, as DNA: TGTGCCAGCAGTGAAGGGGGACAGGGGTGGGAGCCCCAGCATTTT.

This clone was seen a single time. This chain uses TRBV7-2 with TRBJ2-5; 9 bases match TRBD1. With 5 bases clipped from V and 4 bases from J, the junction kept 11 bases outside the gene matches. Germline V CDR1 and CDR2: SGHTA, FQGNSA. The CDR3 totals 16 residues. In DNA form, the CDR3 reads TGTGCCAGCAGCCTAGACCGGGACAGGGACATAGAGACCCAGTACTTC. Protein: CASSLDRDRDIETQYF.

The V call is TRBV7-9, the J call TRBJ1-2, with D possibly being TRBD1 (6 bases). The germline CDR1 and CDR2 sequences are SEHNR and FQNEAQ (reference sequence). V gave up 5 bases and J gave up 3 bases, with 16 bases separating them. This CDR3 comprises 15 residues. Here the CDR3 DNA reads TGTGCCAGCAGCCTCGGGGGGGCGTGGGACTATGGCTACACCTTC. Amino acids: CASSLGGAWDYGYTF.

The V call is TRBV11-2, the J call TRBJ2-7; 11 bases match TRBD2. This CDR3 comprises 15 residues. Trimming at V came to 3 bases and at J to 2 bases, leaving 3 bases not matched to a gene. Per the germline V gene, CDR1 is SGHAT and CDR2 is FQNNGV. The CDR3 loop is CASSLGSGGAYEQYF. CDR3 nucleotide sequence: TGTGCCAGCAGCTTGGGTAGCGGGGGGGCCTACGAGCAGTACTTC.

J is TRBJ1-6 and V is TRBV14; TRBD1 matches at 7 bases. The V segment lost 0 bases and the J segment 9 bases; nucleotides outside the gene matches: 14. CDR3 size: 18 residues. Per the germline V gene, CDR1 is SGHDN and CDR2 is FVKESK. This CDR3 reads CASSQDLRQGLGRSPLHF. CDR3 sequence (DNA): TGTGCCAGCAGCCAAGATTTGCGACAGGGCCTAGGACGTTCACCCCTCCACTTT.

The CDR3 region has the DNA TGTGCCAGCAGCTCCGGACATCTCCTGAACACTGAAGCTTTCTTT. Its translation is CASSSGHLLNTEAFF. This chain links TRBV11-3 with TRBJ1-1; a weak D match, TRBD1 (5 bases). The V end was cut by 4 bases, the J end by 0 bases, with 12 bases between. In germline, CDR1 is SGHNT, CDR2 YENEEA. This CDR3 has 15 residues.

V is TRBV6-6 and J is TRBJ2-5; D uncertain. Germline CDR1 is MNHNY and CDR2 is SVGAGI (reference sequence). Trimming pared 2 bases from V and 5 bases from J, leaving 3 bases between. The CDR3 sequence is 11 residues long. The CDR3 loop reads CASSYLETQYF. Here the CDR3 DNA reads TGTGCCAGCAGTTACCTGGAGACCCAGTACTTC.

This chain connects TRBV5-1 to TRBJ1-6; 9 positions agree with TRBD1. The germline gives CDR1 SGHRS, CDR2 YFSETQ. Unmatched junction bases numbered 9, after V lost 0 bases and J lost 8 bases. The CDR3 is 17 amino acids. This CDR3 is CASSLEGQGKVHSPLHF. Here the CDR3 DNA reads TGCGCCAGCAGCTTGGAGGGACAGGGAAAAGTACATTCACCCCTCCACTTT. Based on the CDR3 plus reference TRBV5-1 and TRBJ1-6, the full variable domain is KAGVTQTPRYLIKTRGQQVTLSCSPISGHRSVSWYQQTPGQGLQFLFEYFSETQRNKGNFPGRFSGRQFSNSRSEMNVSTLELGDSALYLCASSLEGQGKVHSPLHFGNGTRLTVT.

This chain's CDR3 is CASRDTGNTEAFF. The CDR3 DNA sequence: TGTGCCAGCAGAGATACAGGGAACACTGAAGCTTTCTTT. The rearrangement joins TRBV6-5 to TRBJ1-1; D may be TRBD1 (5 bases). Per the germline V gene, CDR1 is MNHEY and CDR2 is SVGAGI. This CDR3 has 13 residues. V lost 6 bases and J 1 base, leaving 9 bases between the germline ends.